This is a list of T cell receptor beta chains from one sample in a study of blood T cell repertoires in COVID-19. Here immunoSEQ multiplex PCR was the method, and the copy in TCRdb shows in-frame clones only, minus some. Of some 100,000 clones listed, roughly nine tenths are singletons. Material: peripheral blood. The source of these receptors is a man aged 45 to 65 with acute or convalescent COVID-19. Both conserved end residues are part of each CDR3. The order of the fields is clone size, D gene, V gene, J gene, CDR3 DNA, CDR3 protein. D genes are given only for firm matches. The size of a clone is reported for some rows only, either as once, few or many, or as a class for expanded clones.

-	TRBD1	TRBV19	TRBJ2-5	TGTGCCAGTGCCACAGGGGCCAAGACCCAGTACTTC	CASATGAKTQYF
-	TRBD2	TRBV19	TRBJ2-7	TGTGCCAGTAGTCTAGCGGGAGGGGTGGGCGAGCAGTACTTC	CASSLAGGVGEQYF
-	-	TRBV7-9	TRBJ1-1	TGTGCCAGCAGCTTAGAAGCTGGAGGGGCAGGCGCTGAAGCTTTCTTT	CASSLEAGGAGAEAFF
-	-	TRBV15	TRBJ1-3	TGTGCCACCAGCAGAGATTCTATTCTTGGACAGCTCGGGAGAAACACCATATATTTT	CATSRDSILGQLGRNTIYF
-	-	TRBV9	TRBJ2-1	TGTGCCAGCAGCGTAGCTGGGGGGAACAATGAGCAGTTCTTC	CASSVAGGNNEQFF
-	-	TRBV12-3/TRBV12-4	TRBJ1-1	TGTGCCAGCAGTTTTCGCGGGAACACTGAAGCTTTCTTT	CASSFRGNTEAFF
few	TRBD1	TRBV2	TRBJ2-7	TGTGCCAGCAGTGACCGGGACAGGCCCTACGAGCAGTACTTC	CASSDRDRPYEQYF
-	-	TRBV11-2	TRBJ2-1	TGTGCCAGCAGCCAAGCCTCGGGACTGAACAATGAGCAGTTCTTC	CASSQASGLNNEQFF
few	TRBD1	TRBV30	TRBJ2-1	TGTGCCTGGAGTGAAGGGGGCATGGTACTTGAGCAGTTCTTC	CAWSEGGMVLEQFF
-	TRBD1	TRBV30	TRBJ1-2	TGTGCCTGTACTATGGACAGGGCCCCCTATGGCTACACCTTC	CACTMDRAPYGYTF
-	-	TRBV30	TRBJ1-2	TGTGCCGTGGGGGCTTCCTGGGGCTACACCTTC	CAVGASWGYTF
-	-	TRBV3-1/TRBV3-2	TRBJ1-1	TGTGCCAGCAGCTACGGAGGGAAAACTGAAGCTTTCTTT	CASSYGGKTEAFF
-	-	TRBV19	TRBJ1-1	TGTGCCAGTAGCCTACAGTTTGAAGCTTTCTTT	CASSLQFEAFF
-	-	TRBV7-8	TRBJ2-5	TGTGCCAGCAGCCCCTCGGGGGAGACCCAGTACTTC	CASSPSGETQYF
-	-	TRBV5-1	TRBJ1-3	TGCGCCAGCGCCCAGGGAACTGGAAACACCATATATTTT	CASAQGTGNTIYF
-	-	TRBV28	TRBJ1-2	TGTGCCAGCACCCCACCCGCCGACAGGACGGGTGGCTACACCTTC	CASTPPADRTGGYTF
once	-	TRBV10-3	TRBJ2-1	TGTGCCATCAGTGAGGGGGACTGGTTTCAATCCTACAATGAGCAGTTCTTC	CAISEGDWFQSYNEQFF
-	-	TRBV4-2	TRBJ1-3	TGTGCTAGCAGCCAAGACTTTAGCGAGGCGAACACCATATATTTT	CASSQDFSEANTIYF
-	-	TRBV6-5	TRBJ1-1	TGTGCCAGCAGTCCAGGGAACACTGAAGCTTTCTTT	CASSPGNTEAFF
-	TRBD1	TRBV7-9	TRBJ2-1	TGTGCCAGCAGCTCCGGGACAGGGGTAATAGAGTCCTACAATGAGCAGTTCTTC	CASSSGTGVIESYNEQFF
-	TRBD1	TRBV5-5	TRBJ1-2	TGTGCCAGCAGCCCTTCGCCGGACAGGCAGATCGGATATGGCTACACCTTC	CASSPSPDRQIGYGYTF
-	TRBD1	TRBV18	TRBJ2-1	TGTGCCAGCTCAGGAGACAGGGGGCTGTACAATGAGCAGTTCTTC	CASSGDRGLYNEQFF
-	-	TRBV11-3	TRBJ2-2	TGTGCCAGCAGCTTAGCCCACGGGGCCGGGGAGCTGTTTTTT	CASSLAHGAGELFF
-	TRBD2	TRBV10-3	TRBJ2-3	TGTGCCATCAGTCGGAGCGGGAGGGCCGAAGATACGCAGTATTTT	CAISRSGRAEDTQYF
-	TRBD1	TRBV3-1/TRBV3-2	TRBJ2-3	TGTGCCAGCAGCCAAAGGCTGACAGGGTCAGATACGCAGTATTTT	CASSQRLTGSDTQYF
-	-	TRBV19	TRBJ1-5	TGTGCCAGTAGCGGGTTCTCGCGGCCCCAGCATTTT	CASSGFSRPQHF
-	TRBD2	TRBV4-1	TRBJ2-1	TGCGCCAGCAGCCAAATGAGTGGGACTAGTGGTAATGAGCAGTTCTTC	CASSQMSGTSGNEQFF
-	-	TRBV7-6	TRBJ2-4	TGTGCCAGCAGCTTAAAGGGAGGGGACACTTTACATTTC	CASSLKGGDTLHF
-	-	TRBV7-3	TRBJ1-1	TGTGCCAGCAGCCGATCGGCCGAGGAAGAAGCTTTCTTT	CASSRSAEEEAFF
once	-	TRBV21-1	TRBJ1-1	TGTGCCAGCAGCAAAGGACGACGGGACACTGAAGCTTTCTTT	CASSKGRRDTEAFF
-	-	TRBV2	TRBJ1-5	TGTGCCAGCAGATCGGGGACACAAAATCAGCCCCAGCATTTT	CASRSGTQNQPQHF
-	TRBD2	TRBV25-1	TRBJ2-7	TGTGCCAGCAGTGACTCCCGCCGGGACTACTACAAGCAGTACTTC	CASSDSRRDYYKQYF
-	TRBD1	TRBV5-6	TRBJ1-4	TGTGCCAGCAGCTTCAGGGGGCAGGTTGAAAAACTGTTTTTT	CASSFRGQVEKLFF
-	TRBD2	TRBV12-3/TRBV12-4	TRBJ2-7	TGTGCCAGCAGTCGCGGGAGTGCGTACGAGCAGTACTTC	CASSRGSAYEQYF
-	TRBD1	TRBV6-4	TRBJ1-2	TGTGCCAGCAGTGACTCCGGGACAGGGGACTATGGCTACACCTTC	CASSDSGTGDYGYTF
-	-	TRBV5-6	TRBJ1-6	TGTGCCAGCAGCTTGCGAAAAATCACTAATAATTCACCCCTCCACTTT	CASSLRKITNNSPLHF
-	-	TRBV18	TRBJ1-4	TGTGCCAGCTCAAACACCGAGCGAAATGAAAAACTGTTTTTT	CASSNTERNEKLFF
-	TRBD2	TRBV3-1/TRBV3-2	TRBJ2-7	TGTGCCAGCAGCCATCAGCGGACTAGCGGGGGCTCGGGCGAGCAGTACTTC	CASSHQRTSGGSGEQYF
-	-	TRBV23-1	TRBJ1-1	TGCGCCAGCAGACCCCCGACGGCAGCAGGGGATTTCACTGAAGCTTTCTTT	CASRPPTAAGDFTEAFF
-	-	TRBV7-8	TRBJ2-6	TGTGCCAGCAGCTTTTACTCTGGGGCCAACGTCCTGACTTTC	CASSFYSGANVLTF
-	-	TRBV29-1	TRBJ1-1	TGCAGCGGCGGGAGGGTGGTGGGGACTGAAGCTTTCTTT	CSGGRVVGTEAFF
-	TRBD1	TRBV5-6	TRBJ1-2	TGTGCCAGCAGCAATCAGGACAGGGGGCGAACTCGCTACACCTTC	CASSNQDRGRTRYTF
-	-	TRBV4-2	TRBJ2-1	TGTGCCAGCAGCCAAGATGAAGTAGGTTGGGGGGAGGTGGGCAATGAGCAGTTCTTC	CASSQDEVGWGEVGNEQFF
few	-	TRBV19	TRBJ1-2	TGTGCCAGTAGTACCACCCAGGGGCATGGCTACACCTTC	CASSTTQGHGYTF
once	-	TRBV18	TRBJ1-2	TGTGCCAGCTCACCAAGCCAGGGGCGAGCTAACTATGGCTACACCTTC	CASSPSQGRANYGYTF
-	-	TRBV11-2	TRBJ1-6	TGTGCCAGCAGGGGAGGGGATAGGTATAATTCACCCCTCCACTTT	CASRGGDRYNSPLHF
-	TRBD1	TRBV19	TRBJ1-1	TGTGCCAGTAGTTCCGGACAGGGAAAGGGGAACACTGAAGCTTTCTTT	CASSSGQGKGNTEAFF
-	TRBD1	TRBV7-2	TRBJ1-5	TGTGCCAGCAGCTTAGGAGGGGGCCGCGGCAATCAGCCCCAGCATTTT	CASSLGGGRGNQPQHF
-	-	TRBV6-5	TRBJ1-1	TGTGCCGCCTACAGATCCCTGAACACTGAAGCTTTCTTT	CAAYRSLNTEAFF
-	TRBD1	TRBV12-3/TRBV12-4	TRBJ1-5	TGTGCCAGCACCGGGACAGGGGATCAGCCCCAGCATTTT	CASTGTGDQPQHF
-	TRBD1	TRBV4-1	TRBJ2-1	TGCGCCAGCAGCCAAGCGACAGGGTCCTTTCATGATGAGCAGTTCTTC	CASSQATGSFHDEQFF
-	TRBD1	TRBV11-3	TRBJ1-1	TGTGCCAGCAGCCGCGACGACAGGGAGAACACTGAAGCTTTCTTT	CASSRDDRENTEAFF